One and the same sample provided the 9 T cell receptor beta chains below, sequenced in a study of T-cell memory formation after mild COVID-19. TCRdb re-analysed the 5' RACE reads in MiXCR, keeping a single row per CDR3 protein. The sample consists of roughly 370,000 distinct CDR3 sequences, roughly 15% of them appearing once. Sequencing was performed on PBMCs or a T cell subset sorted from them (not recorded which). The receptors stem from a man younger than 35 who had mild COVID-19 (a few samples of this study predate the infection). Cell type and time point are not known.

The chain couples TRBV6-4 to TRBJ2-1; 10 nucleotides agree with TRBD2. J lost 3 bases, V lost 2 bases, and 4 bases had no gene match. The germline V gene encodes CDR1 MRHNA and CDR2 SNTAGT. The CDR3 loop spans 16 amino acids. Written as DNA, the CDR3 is TGTGCCAGCAGTGACGACGAGCGGGGGGGCTACAATGAGCAGTTCTTC. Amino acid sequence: CASSDDERGGYNEQFF.

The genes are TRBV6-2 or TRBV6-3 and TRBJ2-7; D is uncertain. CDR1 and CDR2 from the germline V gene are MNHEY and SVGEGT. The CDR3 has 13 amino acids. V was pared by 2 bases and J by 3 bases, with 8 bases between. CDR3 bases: TGTGCCAGCAGTTACGGCAGATACTACGAGCAGTACGTC. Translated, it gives CASSYGRYYEQYV.

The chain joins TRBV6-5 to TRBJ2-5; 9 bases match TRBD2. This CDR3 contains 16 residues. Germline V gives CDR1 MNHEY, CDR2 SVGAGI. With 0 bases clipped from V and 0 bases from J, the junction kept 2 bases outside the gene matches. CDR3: CASSYSLAGYQETQYF. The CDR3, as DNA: TGTGCCAGCAGTTACTCCCTAGCGGGGTACCAAGAGACCCAGTACTTC.

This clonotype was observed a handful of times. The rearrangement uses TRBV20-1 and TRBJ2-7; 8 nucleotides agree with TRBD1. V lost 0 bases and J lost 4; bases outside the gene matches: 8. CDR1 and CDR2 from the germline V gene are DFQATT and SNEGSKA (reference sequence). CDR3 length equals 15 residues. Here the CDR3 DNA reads TGCAGTGCTAGAGAGTCCAGGGGGCGGCAGTACGAGCAGTACTTC. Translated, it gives CSARESRGRQYEQYF.

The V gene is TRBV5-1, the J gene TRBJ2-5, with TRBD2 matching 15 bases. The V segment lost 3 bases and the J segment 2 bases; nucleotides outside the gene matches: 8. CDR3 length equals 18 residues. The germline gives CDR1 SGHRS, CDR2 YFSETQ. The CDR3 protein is CASSSGLAGGNRQETQYF. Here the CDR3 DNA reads TGCGCCAGCAGCTCGGGACTAGCGGGGGGCAACCGACAAGAGACCCAGTACTTC. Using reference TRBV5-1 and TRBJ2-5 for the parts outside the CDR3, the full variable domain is KAGVTQTPRYLIKTRGQQVTLSCSPISGHRSVSWYQQTPGQGLQFLFEYFSETQRNKGNFPGRFSGRQFSNSRSEMNVSTLELGDSALYLCASSSGLAGGNRQETQYFGPGTRLLVL.

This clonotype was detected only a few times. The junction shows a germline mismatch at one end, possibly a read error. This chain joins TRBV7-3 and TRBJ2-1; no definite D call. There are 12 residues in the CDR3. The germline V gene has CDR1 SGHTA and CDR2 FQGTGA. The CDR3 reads CASSPDRVERFF. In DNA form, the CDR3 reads TGTGCCAGCAGCCCCGATAGAGTTGAGCGGTTCTTC.

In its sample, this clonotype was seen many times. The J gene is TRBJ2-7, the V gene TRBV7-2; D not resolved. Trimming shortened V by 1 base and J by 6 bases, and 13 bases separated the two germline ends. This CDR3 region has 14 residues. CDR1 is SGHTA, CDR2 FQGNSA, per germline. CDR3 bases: TGTGCCAGCAGCTTAGGGGCAGGCCCGCGCGAGCAGTACTTC. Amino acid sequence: CASSLGAGPREQYF.

The CDR3 nucleotides read TGTGCCAGCGCCCTGGGCTCTGGTAGGGATCAGCCCCAGCATTTT. This translates into CASALGSGRDQPQHF. The V call is TRBV11-1, the J call TRBJ1-5; D unclear. CDR3 length: 15 residues. V lost 8 bases and J 5 bases, leaving 19 bases between the germline ends. Germline-derived CDR1 and CDR2 are SGHAT and FQDESV (reference sequence).

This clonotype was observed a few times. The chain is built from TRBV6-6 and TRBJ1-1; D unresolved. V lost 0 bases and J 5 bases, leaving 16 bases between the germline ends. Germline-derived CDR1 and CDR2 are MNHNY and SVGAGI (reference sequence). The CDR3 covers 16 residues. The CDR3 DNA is TGTGCCAGCAGTTACTCGAATCCGGGATTTTTGACTGAAGCTTTCTTT. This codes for CASSYSNPGFLTEAFF.